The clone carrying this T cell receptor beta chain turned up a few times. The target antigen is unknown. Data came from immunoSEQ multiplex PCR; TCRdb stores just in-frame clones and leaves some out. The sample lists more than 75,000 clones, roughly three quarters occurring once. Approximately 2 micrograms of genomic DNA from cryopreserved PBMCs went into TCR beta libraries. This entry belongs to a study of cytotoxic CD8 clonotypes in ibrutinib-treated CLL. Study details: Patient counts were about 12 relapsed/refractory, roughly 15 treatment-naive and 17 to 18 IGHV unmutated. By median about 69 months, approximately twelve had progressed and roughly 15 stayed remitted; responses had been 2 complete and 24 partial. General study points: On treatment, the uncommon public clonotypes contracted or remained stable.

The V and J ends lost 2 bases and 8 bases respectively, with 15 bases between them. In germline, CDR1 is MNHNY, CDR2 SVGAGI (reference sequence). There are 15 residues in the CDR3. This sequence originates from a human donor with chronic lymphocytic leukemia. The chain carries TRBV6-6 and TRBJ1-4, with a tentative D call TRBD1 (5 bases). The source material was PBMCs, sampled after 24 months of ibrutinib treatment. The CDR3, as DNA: TGTGCCAGCAGTTACCCGGGGGGAATTGGGGAAAAACTGTTTTTT. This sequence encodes CASSYPGGIGEKLFF.